One T cell receptor beta chain is described in this entry. The sample comes from a study of T cell responses to AZD1222 COVID-19 vaccine. Germline V gene data show CDR1 as SGHAT and CDR2 as FQDESV (reference sequence). J lost 3 bases, V lost 0 bases, and 15 bases had no gene match. The CDR3 consists of 19 residues. Sequenced by immunoSEQ multiplex PCR; TCRdb stores in-frame clones only, minus some. The profile shows over 200,000 clones, about 95% of them singletons. The TCR sequence derives from an adult who received the MenACWY meningococcal vaccine as a control. The input for sequencing was peripheral blood, taken 28 days after the second dose of the MenACWY control vaccine. The V and J genes are TRBV11-1 and TRBJ2-3, with 7 bases aligning to TRBD1. The CDR3 region has the DNA TGTGCCAGCAGCTTAGCGGTCATAGACCGGACAGGTTCAACAGATACGCAGTATTTT. It translates to CASSLAVIDRTGSTDTQYF.